The entry below gives a single T cell receptor (beta chain) sequence along with its context. Germline loops: CDR1 LNHDA, CDR2 SQIVND (reference sequence). Between the trimmed V and J ends, which lost 3 bases and 7 bases, there was a span of 13 bases. This CDR3 contains 14 residues. This sample is drawn from a study of blood T cell repertoires in COVID-19. Study-wide background: The samples span acute and convalescent COVID-19 from the United States, Italy and Spain. The analysed material was cDNA or gDNA that came from T cells, B-cell-depleted T cells, or PBMCs.

Original analysis: Estimation of nucleated cell counts relied on the amplification of reference gene primers. The repertoire was sequenced with immunoSEQ multiplex PCR; TCRdb's copy has only in-frame clones and lacks some. V, J and clone size are taken as reported in that table, and D and trimming were inferred from the DNA itself. The table lists over 85,000 clones, nearly 90% of them singletons. The sequenced sample consisted of peripheral blood. This chain connects TRBV19 to TRBJ1-5, with D tentatively TRBD1 (6 bases). The origin of this receptor is a man between 65 and 80 years old with acute or convalescent COVID-19. The CDR3 here is CASSIGTPLQPQHF. CDR3 DNA: TGTGCCAGTAGTATTGGGACACCCCTCCAGCCCCAGCATTTT.